This entry features one T cell receptor beta chain sequence. Time point described: newly diagnosed GD, antithyroid drugs for less than 3 months. RNA from PBMCs was the source of the TCR library. This sample is drawn from a study of regulatory T cells in long-lasting Graves disease. The authors built TCR beta libraries using iRepertoire HTBI primers and Arm-PCR of CDR3 regions. TCRdb re-analysed the multiplex PCR reads in MiXCR, keeping a single row per CDR3 protein. The sample holds fewer than 450,000 distinct CDR3 sequences, 15% seen once. Trimming took off 0 bases at V and 4 bases at J, with 15 bases between the two ends. The germline CDR1 and CDR2 sequences are LGHNT and FRNRAP. The CDR3 spans 16 residues. These data also formed part of another study, on T cells in Graves' hyperthyroidism and ophthalmopathy.

Sample: peripheral blood mononuclear cells (PBMCs), taken at new diagnosis, from a patient treated with antithyroid drugs. The V gene is TRBV12-5, the J gene TRBJ2-5; D is perhaps TRBD2 (6 bases). The receptor comes from a woman aged 40 to 49 with Graves disease. CDR3 in DNA: TGTGCTAGTGGTTTGGTACTTGGGACTCGGTCAGAGACCCAGTACTTC. Amino acids: CASGLVLGTRSETQYF.